This TCR beta chain comes out of a study of blood T cell repertoires in COVID-19. The wider study: PBMCs, B-cell-depleted T cells, or T cells provided the cDNA or gDNA that made up the material.

Germline CDR1 LGHDT, CDR2 YNNKEL (reference sequence). Trimming pared 1 base from V and 0 bases from J, leaving 12 bases between. The CDR3 is made up of 16 amino acids. Assay: immunoSEQ multiplex PCR; the TCRdb copy retains only in-frame clones and omits some. The repertoire holds under 200,000 clones, with around 80% as singletons. The sample was peripheral blood. This sequence was found in a woman of 80 years or more with active or convalescent COVID-19. The rearrangement joins TRBV3-1 (or the pseudogene TRBV3-2) to TRBJ1-1, with no clear D. CDR3 protein: CASSQVAASMNTEAFF. CDR3 in DNA: TGTGCCAGCAGCCAAGTAGCGGCAAGCATGAACACTGAAGCTTTCTTT.